One sample yielded the 5 T cell receptor beta chains listed below, sequenced in a study of T cell repertoires in cytomegalovirus infection. Each CDR3 protein is one row after TCRdb ran MiXCR on the reads. Here the sample spans roughly 600,000 distinct CDR3 sequences, around 24% being singletons. Sequencing used CD8+ T cells from PBMCs. Receptors originate from a human donor in good health (CMV status not recorded). Some clones in this sample may be carry-over from other donors' samples.

This clonotype was seen a handful of times. The chain uses TRBV7-4 and TRBJ1-1, with D maybe TRBD1 (5 bases). The CDR3 is 12 residues long. V was clipped by 6 bases and J by 8 bases, with 13 bases between them. CDR1 is SGHVT and CDR2 is SQSDAQ in the germline V gene. CDR3: CASSIAGAEAFF. The CDR3 coding sequence is TGTGCCAGCAGTATAGCCGGGGCAGAAGCTTTCTTT.

This clonotype was counted ten times or more. The V and J genes are TRBV28 and TRBJ1-2, with D tentatively TRBD1 (6 bases). The V gene's germline CDR1 is MDHEN and CDR2 SYDVKM. CDR3 length: 14 amino acids. Trimming pared 3 bases from V and 8 bases from J, leaving 16 bases between. CDR3: CASSFPSGAVGYTF. Written as DNA, the CDR3 is TGTGCCAGCAGTTTCCCATCGGGGGCGGTCGGCTACACCTTC.

This clonotype was seen more than once but under ten times. The V gene is TRBV5-5, the J gene TRBJ2-7; 8 bases match TRBD1. This CDR3 comprises 15 residues. Germline V gives CDR1 SGHKS, CDR2 YYEKEE (reference sequence). The junction had 5 bases not matched to a gene; V was cut back by 3 bases and J by 0 bases. For the CDR3, the DNA is TGTGCCAGCAGCTGGGGACAGGCAAGCTCCTACGAGCAGTACGTC. Translated: CASSWGQASSYEQYV.

The table lists this clonotype with a few counts. The CDR3 protein is CAIRFTTRQSPDTQYF. CDR3 coding DNA: TGTGCCATCAGGTTTACGACTCGTCAGTCCCCAGATACGCAGTATTTT. The V call is TRBV10-3, the J call TRBJ2-3, with unresolved D. This CDR3 contains 16 residues. Germline CDR1 and CDR2: ENHRY and SYGVKD. V was cut by 6 bases and J by 4 bases, with 20 bases left in between.

This clonotype was detected ten times or more. This chain joins TRBV7-2 and TRBJ1-1, with D tentatively TRBD1 (6 bases). Germline CDR1 SGHTA, CDR2 FQGNSA. CDR3 size: 14 residues. V lost 5 bases to trimming and J lost 4 bases, with 14 bases between them. This CDR3 reads CASSLGGYGTEAFF. As DNA, the CDR3 is TGTGCCAGCAGCCTCGGGGGCTATGGCACTGAAGCTTTCTTT.